This T cell receptor (beta chain) is from a study of read filtering for tumor transcriptome and immune sequencing (dated by TCRdb to the early 2020s). Looking at the study overall: The cohort was composed of roughly 18 male and over 13 female patients, with a mean age of approximately 62 years and an age range of about 47 to 80. The study compared TCR repertoires from targeted immune repertoire sequencing and bulk whole-transcriptome sequencing run on the same bone marrow samples. Under revised international staging, about 8 patients fell into R-ISS I, approximately 15 into R-ISS II and 7 into R-ISS III. One of the main goals was to work out a read-filtering strategy for immune repertoire data, in particular whether clonotypes backed by only a single read should be removed. After DNase treatment, whole-transcriptome libraries were prepared with the TruSeq RNA Access Library Prep Kit. Per sample, about 4.05 to 10.27 million TCR-region mapped reads were obtained with IR-seq, compared with only about 80 to 1273 with RNA-seq.

CDR1 and CDR2 were assigned from the germline V gene as LGHNA and YNFKEQ. The CDR3, cysteine through phenylalanine, is 16 amino acids long. Only CDR3 DNA is held: 48 bases, read in frame from base 1. Cut back by 0 bases and 1 base, the V and J ends lie 12 bases apart. This clonotype was counted only a few times. The antigen this receptor binds is unknown. There are no base qualities to consult, and no much larger clone falls within one base. TCR libraries were built from 400 ng RNA with the Immunoverse kit, using molecular barcoded adaptors covering alpha/delta and beta/gamma chains. The same RNA used for transcriptome sequencing was used for TCR library preparation. An Illumina HiSeq 4000 with 2 x 150 cycles was used to sequence the TCR libraries. On the study's bioinformatics: Using MiXCR, which included quality filtering and error correction, TCR reads were aligned to human V, D, J and C references and then assembled into CDR3 clonotypes. The tcR package in R was used to analyze clonotype counts and gene usage diversity. Raw mapping reads were checked after the RNA-seq reads had been mapped by STAR aligner version 2.5.3a onto the human GRCh37 genome. To test how sequencing depth affected the clonotypes detected, IR-seq fastq files were randomly downsampled with Seqtk 1.3. TCRdb reran the public reads through fastp at Q25 and MiXCR, keeping productive beta chains. Duplicate CDR3 protein sequences are folded into a single record with the most common DNA and genes. The V and J calls, along with clone size, are taken from TCRdb and not from the paper's own processing. The sample includes roughly 59,000 distinct CDR3 sequences, with approximately 18% observed a single time. The biggest ten clones account for roughly 11% of the sample.

Each patient had bone marrow sampled at the time of active disease. Ficoll-Hypaque density gradient centrifugation was used to isolate the bone marrow mononuclear cells. Myeloma plasma cells were removed and CD138-negative cells were obtained by negative selection following labeling with CD138 magnetic microbeads on a MACS separator. Flow cytometry with CD138 antibodies on an Attune NxT was used to check how pure the isolated cells were. TRIzol reagent was used to extract total RNA, and a NanoDrop spectrophotometer was used to quantify the extracted RNA. Paired RNA-seq and IR-seq were performed on the CD138-negative bone marrow sample of each patient. Paper-wide results and their limitations: When single-read clonotypes were removed, the proportions of shared clonotypes in IR-seq and RNA-seq correlated more strongly. Single-read clonotypes made up roughly four fifths of clonotypes but only approximately 3.5% of total reads in IR-seq, compared with 65% to 75% of clonotypes and 44.6% of reads in RNA-seq. The sorted CD138-negative fraction was not purified T cells but a mixed bone marrow immune population. Compared with RNA-seq, IR-seq captured clonotypes at much higher depth and more reliably, and a smaller IR-seq throughput was enough to identify most shared clonotypes.

Material: a population of CD138-negative cells sorted from bone marrow. The cell subset or site label of this sample denotes: bone marrow mononuclear cells depleted of CD138+ plasma/myeloma cells by negative magnetic selection. The chain couples TRBV4-2 to TRBJ1-2; too little of a D gene remains to name it. The sequence came from a donor at least 40 years old with multiple myeloma. The DNA sequence follows: TGTGCCAGCAGCCAAGATAGATGGGCAATTAACTATGGCTACACCTTC. Its coded protein is CASSQDRWAINYGYTF.